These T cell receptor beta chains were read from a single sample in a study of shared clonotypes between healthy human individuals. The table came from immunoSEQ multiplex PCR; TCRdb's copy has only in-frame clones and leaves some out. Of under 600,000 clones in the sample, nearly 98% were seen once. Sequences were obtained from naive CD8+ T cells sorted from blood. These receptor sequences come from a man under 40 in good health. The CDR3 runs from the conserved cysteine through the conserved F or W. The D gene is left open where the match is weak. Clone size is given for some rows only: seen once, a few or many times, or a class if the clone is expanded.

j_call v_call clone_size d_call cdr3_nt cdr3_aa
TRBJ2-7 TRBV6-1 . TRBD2 TGTGCCAGCAGTGTTCTAGCGGTGAATTACGAGCAGTACTTC CASSVLAVNYEQYF
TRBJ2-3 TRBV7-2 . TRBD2 TGTGCCAGCAGCTTAGTACTAGCGGGAGTATTGACAGATACGCAGTATTTT CASSLVLAGVLTDTQYF
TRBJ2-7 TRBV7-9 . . TGTGCCAGCAGCCCCCCCAGGGCCTACGAGCAGTACTTC CASSPPRAYEQYF
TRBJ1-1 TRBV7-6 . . TGTGCCAGCATTCCGGAGGATCGGGGAACTGAAGCTTTCTTT CASIPEDRGTEAFF
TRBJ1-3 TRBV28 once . TGTGCCAGCAGTTTTGAGGGTTCTGGAAACACCATATATTTT CASSFEGSGNTIYF
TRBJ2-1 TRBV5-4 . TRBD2 TGTGCCAGCAGCTCGCTAGCGGGAGAATACAATGAGCAGTTCTTC CASSSLAGEYNEQFF
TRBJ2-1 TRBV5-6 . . TGTGCCAGCAGCTTCGGGGGTTTCGGGCAGTTCTTC CASSFGGFGQFF
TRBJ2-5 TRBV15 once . TGTGCCACCAGCAGAGCTGGGGCCCAAGAGACCCAGTACTTC CATSRAGAQETQYF
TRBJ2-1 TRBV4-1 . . TGCGCCAGCAGCCAGAGACCGGAGGTAGGAATGCAAAATGAGCAGTTCTTC CASSQRPEVGMQNEQFF
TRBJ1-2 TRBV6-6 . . TGTGCCAGCAGTTACTCAGATTTCTATGGCTACACCTTC CASSYSDFYGYTF
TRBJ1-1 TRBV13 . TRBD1 TGTGCCAGCAGCATCCCCGGGACAGGGATGAACACTGAAGCTTTCTTT CASSIPGTGMNTEAFF
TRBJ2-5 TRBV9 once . TGTGCCAGCAGCGTAGGAGACTCAGCCCAAGAGACCCAGTACTTC CASSVGDSAQETQYF
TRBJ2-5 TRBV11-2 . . TGTGCCAGCGTCCGAGGGGGGACCCAGTACTTC CASVRGGTQYF
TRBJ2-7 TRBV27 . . TGTGCCAGCAGTTCGACCGGGACTCCGCTAGCCGAGCAGTACTTC CASSSTGTPLAEQYF
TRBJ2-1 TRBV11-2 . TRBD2 TGTGCCAGCAGCTTAGGACGCGGGACTAACTACGGAATTGGGAATGAGCAGTTCTTC CASSLGRGTNYGIGNEQFF
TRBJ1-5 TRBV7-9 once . TGTGCCAGCAGCGAGGGGCCTCAGCCCCAGCATTTT CASSEGPQPQHF
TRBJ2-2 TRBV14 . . TGTGCCAGCAGCCACCTACTAAACACCGGGGAGCTGTTTTTT CASSHLLNTGELFF
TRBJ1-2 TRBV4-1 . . TGCGCCAGCAGCCCGTATAGCAGGGGTAACTATGGCTACACCTTC CASSPYSRGNYGYTF
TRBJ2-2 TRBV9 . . TGTGCCAGCAGCGTGGGGGCTCACACCGGCGGGGAGCTGTTTTTT CASSVGAHTGGELFF
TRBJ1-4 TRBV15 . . TGTGCCACCAGCAGAATCTTGGGGCCAACTAATGAAAAACTGTTTTTT CATSRILGPTNEKLFF